The 20 T cell receptor beta chains below come from one sample, sequenced in a study of graft-versus-host responses after intestinal transplantation. These receptors have no known antigen. The data were produced by immunoSEQ multiplex PCR, yet TCRdb's version contains in-frame clones alone and is incomplete. Counted here are about 88,000 clones, 75% to 90% occurring once; the ten biggest clones make up 0.11%. Sample: unstimulated CD4+ T cells sorted from spleen or lymph node cells, taken before intestinal transplant. The receptors derive from a human donor who received an intestinal transplant.

The chain uses TRBV19 and TRBJ2-1, with TRBD2 identical over 7 bases. Germline values: CDR1 LNHDA, CDR2 SQIVND (reference sequence). The V gene end was trimmed by 0 bases and the J gene end by 9 bases; junction bases not matched to a gene: 5. The CDR3 covers 14 residues. The DNA for the CDR3 is TGTGCCAGTAGTATAGATCGTTCGGGGGGTGAGCAGTTCTTC. Its protein product is CASSIDRSGGEQFF.

V usage is TRBV7-3 and J usage is TRBJ1-1, with D possibly TRBD1 on 5 matching bases. From germline, CDR1 is SGHTA and CDR2 FQGTGA. V was pared by 5 bases and J by 3 bases, with 13 bases between. The CDR3 spans 14 residues. The CDR3 sequence is CASSAQPGDTEAFF. Written as DNA, the CDR3 is TGTGCCAGCAGCGCACAGCCGGGGGACACTGAAGCTTTCTTT.

The chain couples TRBV5-1 to TRBJ2-3; TRBD2 is a possible D gene (6 bases). The V gene's germline CDR1 is SGHRS and CDR2 YFSETQ. This CDR3 has 15 residues. V lost 4 bases to trimming and J lost 7 bases, with 19 bases between them. The CDR3 DNA reads as TGCGCCAGCAGCCTCGGTTCTAGCGAGGGAAATACGCAGTATTTT. It encodes CASSLGSSEGNTQYF.

V gene TRBV7-3 combines with J gene TRBJ2-3; D gene unclear. V lost 3 bases and J lost 10, with 20 bases in between. Germline-derived CDR1 and CDR2 are SGHTA and FQGTGA. CDR3 size: 15 residues. CDR3 sequence reads: CASSLVLDRSEAQYF. The CDR3 DNA follows: TGTGCCAGCAGCTTGGTCCTAGATAGGAGTGAGGCGCAGTATTTT.

V gene TRBV7-9 combines with J gene TRBJ1-1; 10 nucleotides align to TRBD1. Per the germline V gene, CDR1 is SEHNR and CDR2 is FQNEAQ (reference sequence). Trimming at V came to 0 bases and at J to 5 bases, leaving 3 bases not matched to a gene. The CDR3 consists of 15 residues. CDR3 DNA sequence: TGTGCCAGCAGCTTAGCTGGACAGGGGGGTACTGAAGCTTTCTTT. Its protein is CASSLAGQGGTEAFF.

The chain combines TRBV10-3 with TRBJ2-1; 7 bases fit TRBD2. Germline V CDR1 and CDR2: ENHRY, SYGVKD. Trimming took 3 bases from V and 4 from J; bases not matched to a gene: 6. This CDR3 spans 15 amino acids. Here the CDR3 DNA reads TGTGCCATCAGTGATGGGGTAGCGGGTTACAATGAGCAGTTCTTC. Amino acid sequence: CAISDGVAGYNEQFF.

The genes are TRBV2 and TRBJ2-1; 10 nucleotides line up with TRBD1. Germline CDR1 and CDR2: SNHLY and FYNNEI. This CDR3 has 16 amino acids. The trim removed 7 bases at V and 4 bases at J, leaving 10 bases unmatched. CDR3 region: CASKRGTGVVYNEQFF. The CDR3 DNA follows: TGTGCCAGCAAAAGGGGGACAGGGGTCGTTTACAATGAGCAGTTCTTC.

A few counts support this clone. The chain joins TRBV6-5 to TRBJ1-6, with D uncertain. The CDR3 has 15 residues. The germline V gene has CDR1 MNHEY and CDR2 SVGAGI. V gave up 5 bases and J gave up 7 bases, with 15 bases separating them. The DNA of the CDR3 is TGTGCCAGCAGTACCTCGACTCACGCCAATTCACCCCTCCACTTT. Amino acids: CASSTSTHANSPLHF.

The chain recombines TRBV11-2 with TRBJ1-3; TRBD1 might be the D (5 bases). Per germline, CDR1 SGHAT and CDR2 FQNNGV. The CDR3 is 13 residues long. V was pared by 10 bases and J by 2 bases, with 12 bases between. The CDR3 loop is CATGAGAGNTIYF. In DNA form, the CDR3 reads TGTGCCACCGGGGCGGGGGCTGGAAACACCATATATTTT.

The CDR3, as DNA: TGTGCCAGCAGTTACTCGACGGGGGGACAGGGGTATTTT. Amino acid sequence: CASSYSTGGQGYF. J is TRBJ2-3 and V is TRBV6-5, with 9 bases matching TRBD1. Trimming removed 0 bases from V and 14 bases from J; junction bases left unmatched: 6. This CDR3 contains 13 residues. Germline values: CDR1 MNHEY, CDR2 SVGAGI.

The chain links TRBV9 to TRBJ1-1; perhaps TRBD1 as D (6 bases). This CDR3 contains 15 residues. Looked up from germline, CDR1 is SGDLS and CDR2 is YYNGEE. V was pared by 0 bases and J by 3 bases, with 12 bases between. For the CDR3, the DNA is TGTGCCAGCAGCGTAGGTCAGGGGCCCGACACTGAAGCTTTCTTT. Encoded protein: CASSVGQGPDTEAFF.

The genes are TRBV18 and TRBJ2-3, with TRBD2 as a possible D gene (6 bases). The V end lost 3 bases, the J end lost 3 bases, and 13 bases lay between the germline ends. CDR1 and CDR2 from the germline V gene are KGHSH and LQKENI. The CDR3 contains 15 residues. The CDR3 nucleotides read TGTGCCAGCTCACCGGGGGGAAGAAGGACAGATACGCAGTATTTT. Translation: CASSPGGRRTDTQYF.

The rearrangement joins TRBV2 to TRBJ1-5; 12 bases align to TRBD1. The CDR3 sequence is 13 residues long. V shed 8 bases, J shed 6 bases, and the junction held 2 bases outside the gene matches. Germline-derived CDR1 and CDR2 are SNHLY and FYNNEI. CDR3 protein: CASRDRGLQPQHF. The CDR3 bases are TGTGCCAGCCGGGACAGGGGGCTTCAGCCCCAGCATTTT.

The rearrangement uses TRBV6-6 and TRBJ2-1; D uncertain. The V end was cut by 6 bases, the J end by 6 bases, with 9 bases between. The CDR3 has 12 amino acids. The germline V gene has CDR1 MNHNY and CDR2 SVGAGI (reference sequence). The CDR3 bases are TGTGCCAGCAGAGAACCCGGCAATGAGCAGTTCTTC. It translates to CASREPGNEQFF.

This chain joins TRBV19 and TRBJ1-5; 7 bases fit TRBD1. This CDR3 has 15 amino acids. V trimming: 3 bases; J trimming: 1 base; junction bases outside the gene matches: 3. Germline V CDR1 and CDR2: LNHDA, SQIVND (reference sequence). CDR3 DNA: TGTGCCAGTAGTATTTTGGACAGGAGCAATCAGCCCCAGCATTTT. Residues: CASSILDRSNQPQHF.

This clone was picked up one time. The chain joins TRBV5-1 to TRBJ1-1; 12 bases agree with TRBD1. Germline V gene lookup returns CDR1 SGHRS and CDR2 YFSETQ. The CDR3 spans 19 residues. The V segment lost 4 bases and the J segment 1 base; nucleotides outside the gene matches: 14. CDR3 in DNA: TGCGCCAGCAGCCGAGGCGGGGGACAGGGGGCCTTGGGGAACACTGAAGCTTTCTTT. Translated: CASSRGGGQGALGNTEAFF.

This rearrangement joins TRBV5-1 to TRBJ1-2; 7 bases align to TRBD1. CDR3 length: 13 amino acids. Trimming at V came to 4 bases and at J to 3 bases, leaving 3 bases not matched to a gene. The germline CDR1 and CDR2 sequences are SGHRS and YFSETQ. The CDR3 region has the DNA TGCGCCAGCAGCCCCGACAGGGACTATGGCTACACCTTC. As protein: CASSPDRDYGYTF.

J is TRBJ2-7 and V is TRBV7-8; D call uncertain. Trimming took 1 base from V and 4 from J, leaving 14 bases between them. Germline CDR1 SGHVS, CDR2 FQNEAQ. There are 15 residues in the CDR3. CDR3 sequence reads: CASSLGLVGSYEQYF. CDR3 DNA sequence: TGTGCCAGCAGCTTAGGTCTAGTAGGCTCGTACGAGCAGTACTTC.

The rearrangement joins TRBV10-3 to TRBJ2-3, with 14 bases fitting TRBD2. The germline gives CDR1 ENHRY, CDR2 SYGVKD. There are 13 residues in the CDR3. The V gene end was trimmed by 10 bases and the J gene end by 4 bases; junction bases not matched to a gene: 1. CDR3 coding DNA: TGTGCCACGGGACTAGCGGGGGCAGATACGCAGTATTTT. Translating gives CATGLAGADTQYF.

The gene calls are TRBV5-4 and TRBJ2-1; weak D call: TRBD2 (6 bases). V was pared by 4 bases and J by 9 bases, with 14 bases between. CDR1 is SGHNT, CDR2 YYREEE, per germline (reference sequence). The CDR3 totals 13 residues. CDR3 DNA sequence: TGTGCCAGCAGCCCCGTCGGGGGACCTGAGCAGTTCTTC. Translated: CASSPVGGPEQFF. Full variable domain (outside the CDR3, taken from reference TRBV5-4 and TRBJ2-1): ETGVTQSPTHLIKTRGQQVTLRCSSQSGHNTVSWYQQALGQGPQFIFQYYREEENGRGNFPPRFSGLQFPNYSSELNVNALELDDSALYLCASSPVGGPEQFFGPGTRLTVL.